These 8 T cell receptor beta chains share one sample of origin, sequenced in a study of post-analysis software for immune sequencing data. Study-wide results and limits: Four to six TRBV segments were more frequent in patients than controls; TRBV5-6, TRBV5-1 and TRBV20-1 belonged to this group.

Their antigens remain unidentified. TCR beta cDNA libraries included unique molecular identifiers. TCRdb reprocessed the PCR reads with MiXCR, giving one entry per CDR3 protein. The repertoire includes 750,000 to 900,000 distinct CDR3 sequences, around 46% of them detected once, and roughly 4.4% sits in the top ten. The sequencing sample was made of blood. Source of these receptors: a girl aged 5 to 17 with multiple sclerosis.

The chain has TRBV3-1 and TRBJ1-6; D not certain. V dropped 0 bases and J dropped 5 bases, with 8 bases sitting between them. Per the germline V gene, CDR1 is LGHDT and CDR2 is YNNKEL (reference sequence). The CDR3 totals 15 residues. The CDR3 protein is CASSQDMGDNSPLHF. CDR3 DNA: TGTGCCAGCAGCCAAGATATGGGTGATAATTCACCCCTCCACTTT.

The chain links TRBV27 to TRBJ2-1; D possibly corresponds to TRBD1 (5 bases). This CDR3 contains 16 residues. The germline V and J ends were trimmed by 6 bases and 0 bases, with 15 bases remaining between them. Germline V CDR1 and CDR2: MNHEY, SMNVEV (reference sequence). As DNA, the CDR3 is TGTGCCAGCAGATCTCCCTACAGGAGCTCCTACAATGAGCAGTTCTTC. Protein product: CASRSPYRSSYNEQFF.

The rearrangement links TRBV12-3 or TRBV12-4 to TRBJ2-1; 7 positions agree with TRBD2. V shed 1 base and J 14 bases; nucleotides not matched to a gene: 8. The CDR3 sequence is 13 residues long. The CDR3 reads CASSLGTSRLEFF. The CDR3, as DNA: TGTGCCAGCAGTTTAGGGACTAGTCGGCTTGAGTTCTTC.

V usage is TRBV6-2 or TRBV6-3 and J usage is TRBJ2-4; possible D gene TRBD1, 6 bases. TRBJ2-7 explains the end of the DNA better; the J call may be wrong. CDR1 and CDR2 from the germline V gene are MNHEY and SVGEGT. The CDR3 is 12 amino acids. The CDR3 region is CATRDNTYEQYF. As DNA, the CDR3 is TGTGCCACCAGGGACAACACCTACGAGCAGTACTTC.

The gene calls are TRBV27 and TRBJ2-5, with D possibly being TRBD1 or TRBD2 (5 bases each). The CDR3 consists of 15 residues. The V gene lost 6 bases and the J gene lost 1 base, with 15 bases spanning the gap. Per the germline V gene, CDR1 is MNHEY and CDR2 is SMNVEV (reference sequence). The CDR3 is CASSPTRDGQETQYF. CDR3 coding DNA: TGTGCCAGCAGCCCCACAAGGGACGGCCAAGAGACCCAGTACTTC.

The chain has TRBV4-1 and TRBJ2-7; 7 nucleotides align to TRBD2. Germline values: CDR1 MGHRA, CDR2 YSYEKL. There are 15 residues in the CDR3. V shed 0 bases and J 2 bases; nucleotides not matched to a gene: 4. In DNA form, the CDR3 reads TGCGCCAGCAGCCAAGAGGATGGGACTACCTACGAGCAGTACTTC. Amino acids: CASSQEDGTTYEQYF.

The rearrangement joins TRBV20-1 to TRBJ2-7, with a possible D match to TRBD1 (5 bases). CDR3 size: 14 residues. CDR1 is DFQATT and CDR2 is SNEGSKA in the germline V gene (reference sequence). The V end lost 6 bases, the J end lost 0 bases, and 15 bases lay between the germline ends. The CDR3 reads CSATDRISSYEQYF. In nucleotides, the CDR3 is TGCAGTGCAACCGACAGAATTAGCTCCTACGAGCAGTACTTC.

The chain recombines TRBV10-3 with TRBJ2-7; TRBD1 matches at 9 bases. CDR3 length: 14 amino acids. The V gene's germline CDR1 is ENHRY and CDR2 SYGVKD. With 6 bases clipped from V and 6 bases from J, the junction kept 9 bases outside the gene matches. The CDR3 DNA reads as TGTGCCATCAGGACGGACAGGGGCCTTCGCGAGCAGTACTTC. This sequence encodes CAIRTDRGLREQYF.